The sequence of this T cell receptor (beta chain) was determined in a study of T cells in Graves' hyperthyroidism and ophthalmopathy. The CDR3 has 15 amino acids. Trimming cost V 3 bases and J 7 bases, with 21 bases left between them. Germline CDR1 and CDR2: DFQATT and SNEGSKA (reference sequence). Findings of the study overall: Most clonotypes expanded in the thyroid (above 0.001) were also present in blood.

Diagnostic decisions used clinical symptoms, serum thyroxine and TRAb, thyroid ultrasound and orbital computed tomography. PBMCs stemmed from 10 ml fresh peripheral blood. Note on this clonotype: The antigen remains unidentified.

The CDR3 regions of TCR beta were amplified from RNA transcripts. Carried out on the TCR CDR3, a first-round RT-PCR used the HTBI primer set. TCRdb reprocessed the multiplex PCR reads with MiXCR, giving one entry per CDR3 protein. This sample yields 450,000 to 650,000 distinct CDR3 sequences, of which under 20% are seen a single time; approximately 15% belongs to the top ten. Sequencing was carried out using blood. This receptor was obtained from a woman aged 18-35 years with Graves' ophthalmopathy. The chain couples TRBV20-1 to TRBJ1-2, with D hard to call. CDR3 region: CSASHVRGSWGGYTF. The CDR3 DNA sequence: TGCAGTGCTAGCCACGTTCGGGGTTCATGGGGTGGCTACACCTTC.